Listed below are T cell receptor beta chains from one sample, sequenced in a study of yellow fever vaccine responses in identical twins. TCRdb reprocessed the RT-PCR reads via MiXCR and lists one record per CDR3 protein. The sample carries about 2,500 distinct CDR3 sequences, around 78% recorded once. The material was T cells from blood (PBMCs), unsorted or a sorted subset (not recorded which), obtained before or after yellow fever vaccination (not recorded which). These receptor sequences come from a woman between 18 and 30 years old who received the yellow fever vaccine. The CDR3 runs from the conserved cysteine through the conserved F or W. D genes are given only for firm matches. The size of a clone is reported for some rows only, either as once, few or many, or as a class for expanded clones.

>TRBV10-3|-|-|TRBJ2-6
TGTGCCATCAGCCAGGCAAAGGTGGCTGGGGCCAACGTCCTGACTTTC
CAISQAKVAGANVLTF
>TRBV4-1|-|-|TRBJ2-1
TGCGCCAGCAGCCAAGGGGGGCAGGCGACTTACAATGAGCAGTTCTTC
CASSQGGQATYNEQFF
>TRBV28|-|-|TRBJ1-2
TGTGCCAGCAGTTTACAGGGGCGCTATGGCTACACCTTC
CASSLQGRYGYTF
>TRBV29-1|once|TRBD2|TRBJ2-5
TGCAGCGTTGGCTGGACTAGCGGGGTTCAAGAGGCCCAGTACTTC
CSVGWTSGVQEAQYF
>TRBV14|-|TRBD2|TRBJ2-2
TGTGCCAGCAGCCTTGTAGCGGGAGGGCACACCGGGGAGCTGTTTTTT
CASSLVAGGHTGELFF
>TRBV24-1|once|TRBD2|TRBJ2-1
TGTGCCACCAGTGACCTGACTAGCGGGCCTGACAATGAGCAGTTCTTC
CATSDLTSGPDNEQFF
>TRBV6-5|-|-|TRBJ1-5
TGTGCCAGCAGTTCCTCCTGGAGGCATAGCAATCAGCCCCAGCATTTT
CASSSSWRHSNQPQHF
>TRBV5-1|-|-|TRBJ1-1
TGCGCCAGCAGCACTCCGAGGGGGGGGGTGAACACTGAAGCTTTCTTT
CASSTPRGGVNTEAFF
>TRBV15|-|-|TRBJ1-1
TGTGCCACCAGCAGAGATTTTGGCGAACCCAGCGAAGCTTTCTTT
CATSRDFGEPSEAFF
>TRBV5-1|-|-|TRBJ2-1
TGCGCCAGCAGCATTGACGGAGTAAGCTCCTACAATGAGCAGTTCTTC
CASSIDGVSSYNEQFF
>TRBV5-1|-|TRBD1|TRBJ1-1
TGCGCCAGCCGAATAGCCAGGGGGCCCGGAGAAGCTTTCTTT
CASRIARGPGEAFF
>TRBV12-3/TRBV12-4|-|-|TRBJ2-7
TGTGCCAGCAGTTCCACTAGCTCCTACGAGCAGTACTTC
CASSSTSSYEQYF
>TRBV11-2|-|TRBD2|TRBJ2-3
TGTGCCAGCAGCCCCCGCCTAGCGGACCGCGGAGATACGCAGTATTTT
CASSPRLADRGDTQYF
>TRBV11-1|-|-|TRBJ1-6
TGTGCCAGCAGCCTAGAGAATTCACCCCTCCACTTT
CASSLENSPLHF
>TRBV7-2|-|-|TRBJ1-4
TGTGCCAGCAGCTTAGTGGCGGGTGAAAAACTGTTTTTT
CASSLVAGEKLFF
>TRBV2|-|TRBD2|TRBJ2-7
TGTGCCAGCAGTGAACTACTAGCGGTATTCCCATCTAGGTACGAGCAGTACTTC
CASSELLAVFPSRYEQYF
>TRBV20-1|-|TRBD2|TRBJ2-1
TGCAGTGCCGAGGGCGGGAGAAATGAGCAGTTCTTC
CSAEGGRNEQFF
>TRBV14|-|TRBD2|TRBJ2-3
TGTGCCAGCAGCCAAGATAAAAGGACTAGCGGACTCACAGATACGCAGTATTTT
CASSQDKRTSGLTDTQYF
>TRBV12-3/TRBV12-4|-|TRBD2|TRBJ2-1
TGTGCCAGCAGTCGAAGCGGGAGCTCCTACAATGAGCAGTTCTTC
CASSRSGSSYNEQFF
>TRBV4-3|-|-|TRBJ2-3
TGCGCCAGCAGCCAAGTCCAGCGTATTGGCACAGATACGCAGTATTTT
CASSQVQRIGTDTQYF
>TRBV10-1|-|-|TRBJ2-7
TGCGCCAGCAGCCGGGACTCAGCATCTTACGAGCAGTACTTC
CASSRDSASYEQYF
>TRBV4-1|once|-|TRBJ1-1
TGCGCCAGCAGCCAAGGGGGAAACACTGAAGCTTTCTTT
CASSQGGNTEAFF
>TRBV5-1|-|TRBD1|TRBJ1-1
TGCGCCAGCAGCGTCGACAGGGGACGGAACACTGAAGCTTTCTTT
CASSVDRGRNTEAFF
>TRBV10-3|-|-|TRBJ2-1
TGTGCCATCAAGAGATACAATGAGCAGTTCTTC
CAIKRYNEQFF
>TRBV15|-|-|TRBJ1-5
TGTGCCACCCGCGGGGAGCCGCCGAATCAGCCCCAGCATTTT
CATRGEPPNQPQHF
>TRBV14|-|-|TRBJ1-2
TGTGCCAGCAGCCAGAGAGTAACTAACTATGGCTACACCTTC
CASSQRVTNYGYTF
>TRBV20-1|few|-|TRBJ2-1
TGCAGTGCTAGACCCGGGGAACAGAATGAGCAGTTCTTC
CSARPGEQNEQFF
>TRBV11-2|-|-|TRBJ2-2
TGTGCCAGCAGGCGTATAGGCGGATCCGGGGAGCTGTTTTTT
CASRRIGGSGELFF
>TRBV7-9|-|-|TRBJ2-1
TGTGCCAGCAGCTTTGAAGACAATGAGCAGTTCTTC
CASSFEDNEQFF
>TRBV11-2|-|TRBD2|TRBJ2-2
TGTGCCAGCAGCCAGGGACTAGCGGGAGAGACCGGGGAGCTGTTTTTT
CASSQGLAGETGELFF
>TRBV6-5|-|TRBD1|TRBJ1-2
TGTGCCAGCAGTTACTCGAGACAGGGGGCATATGGCTACACCTTC
CASSYSRQGAYGYTF
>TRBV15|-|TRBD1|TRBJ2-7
TGTGCCACCAGCCCGACAGGGGGCTTTTTCGAGCAGTACTTC
CATSPTGGFFEQYF
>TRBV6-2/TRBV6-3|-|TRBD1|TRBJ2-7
TGTGCCAGCAGTTCCCGGGAACAGGGGGTCGACGAGCAGTACTTC
CASSSREQGVDEQYF
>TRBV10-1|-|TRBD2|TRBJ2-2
TGCGCCAGCAGCCGGGACTACGCTAACACCGGGGAGCTGTTTTTT
CASSRDYANTGELFF
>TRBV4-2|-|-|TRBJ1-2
TGTGCCAGCAGCCAAGATTCGGGATTGGACTATGGCTACACCTTC
CASSQDSGLDYGYTF
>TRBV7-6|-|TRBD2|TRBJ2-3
TGTGCCAGCAGCCCTACTAGCGGGAGGGCCGTAGATACGCAGTATTTT
CASSPTSGRAVDTQYF
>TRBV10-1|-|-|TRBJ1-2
TGCGCCAGCAGTGAGTCGCCTCATGTCCAGGATGGCTACACCTTC
CASSESPHVQDGYTF
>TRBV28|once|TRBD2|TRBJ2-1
TGTGCCAGCAGTTTAGGTAGTGTGCGGACTAGCGTTCACAATGAGCAGTTCTTC
CASSLGSVRTSVHNEQFF
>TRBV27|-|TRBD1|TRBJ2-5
TGTGCCAGCAGTTTCCAGGGGGCAGGAGAGACCCAGTACTTC
CASSFQGAGETQYF
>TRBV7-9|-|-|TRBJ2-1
TGTGCCAGCAGCTTACTCGACAATGAGCAGTTCTTC
CASSLLDNEQFF
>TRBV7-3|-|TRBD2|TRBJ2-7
TGTGCCAGCAGCTTAACGTGGCTAGCGGGAGTAGGCGAGCAGTACTTC
CASSLTWLAGVGEQYF
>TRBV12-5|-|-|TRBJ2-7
TGTGCTAGTGGTTTGAGTTATCACGAGCAGTACTTC
CASGLSYHEQYF
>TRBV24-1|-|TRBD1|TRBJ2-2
TGTGCCACCAGGGGGACAGCGAACACCGGGGAGCTGTTTTTT
CATRGTANTGELFF
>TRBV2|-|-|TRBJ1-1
TGTGCCAGCAGTGAAAGCGGGTCTGCTTTCTTT
CASSESGSAFF
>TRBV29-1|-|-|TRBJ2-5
TGCAGCGAACAGGGTCGACAAGAGACCCAGTACTTC
CSEQGRQETQYF
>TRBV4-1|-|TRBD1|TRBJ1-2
TGCGCCAGCAGCCAATGGGACAGGGAGCCTGACTATGGCTACACCTTC
CASSQWDREPDYGYTF
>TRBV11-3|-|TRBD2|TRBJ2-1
TGTGCCAGCAGCTCCGTGTCTAGCGGTTACTCCTACAATGAGCAGTTCTTC
CASSSVSSGYSYNEQFF
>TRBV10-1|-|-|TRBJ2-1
TGCGCCAGCAGTGAGGCTGGGGCCCCCAGTAAAAATGAGCAGTTCTTC
CASSEAGAPSKNEQFF
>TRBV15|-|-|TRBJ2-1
TGTGCCACCAGCGTTGAGTTGAGCTACAATGAGCAGTTCTTC
CATSVELSYNEQFF
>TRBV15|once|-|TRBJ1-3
TGTGCCACCAGCAGAGATTACTTCGGGGCCTCTGGAAACACCATATATTTT
CATSRDYFGASGNTIYF
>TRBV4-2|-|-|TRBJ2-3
TGTGCCAGCAGCCAAGATTTGGGGACAGATACGCAGTATTTT
CASSQDLGTDTQYF
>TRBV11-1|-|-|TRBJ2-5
TGTGCCAGCAGTTTTAAGTTTTGGACAGCAAATCAAGAGACCCAGTACTTC
CASSFKFWTANQETQYF
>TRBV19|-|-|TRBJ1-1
TGTGCCAGTAGTTTTCGGCAGGCTAACACTGAAGCTTTCTTT
CASSFRQANTEAFF
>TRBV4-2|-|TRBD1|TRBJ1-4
TGTGCCAGCAGCCCTAATCAGGGGGCAGGGGAAAAACTGTTTTTT
CASSPNQGAGEKLFF
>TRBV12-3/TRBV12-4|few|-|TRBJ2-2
TGTGCCAGCAGTTTAGCGGGGACGGTGAACACCGGGGAGCTGTTTTTT
CASSLAGTVNTGELFF
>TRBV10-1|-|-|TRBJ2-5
TGCGCCAGCAGTGAGAGTCAGGGCTCTCAAGAGACCCAGTACTTC
CASSESQGSQETQYF
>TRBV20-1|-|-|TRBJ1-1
TGCAGTGCTAGTAGTTTTGGGGGCACTGAAGCTTTCTTT
CSASSFGGTEAFF
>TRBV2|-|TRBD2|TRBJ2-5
TGTGCCAGCAGTGTAGGCGGCGCTAGCGGGATTGAGACCCAGTACTTC
CASSVGGASGIETQYF